Listed below are T cell receptor beta chains from one sample, sequenced in a study of shared clonotypes between healthy human individuals. Profiled with immunoSEQ multiplex PCR; TCRdb holds only in-frame clones, not every one. The sample carries approximately 940,000 clones, 76% recorded once. Sequencing input: memory CD4+ T cells sorted from blood. The receptors derive from a man between 18 and 29 years old in good health. Both conserved end residues are part of each CDR3. A D gene is named only where the DNA matches it firmly. Only some rows state a clone size, as once, few, many or a class for expanded clones.

d_gene: TRBD2; v_gene: TRBV6-4; j_gene: TRBJ2-3; abundance: -; CDR3nt: TGTGCCAGCAGTGCCGGAGGACTAGCGGGAGGGCCGCGCACAGATACGCAGTATTTT; CDR3aa: CASSAGGLAGGPRTDTQYF
d_gene: -; v_gene: TRBV5-1; j_gene: TRBJ2-6; abundance: -; CDR3nt: TGCGCCAGCAGCTTGGGGGGACCTGACTCTGGGGCCAACGTCCTGACTTTC; CDR3aa: CASSLGGPDSGANVLTF
d_gene: -; v_gene: TRBV30; j_gene: TRBJ1-6; abundance: -; CDR3nt: TGTGCCTGGAGCGGACAGTTTAATTCACCCCTCCACTTT; CDR3aa: CAWSGQFNSPLHF
d_gene: TRBD1; v_gene: TRBV9; j_gene: TRBJ2-1; abundance: -; CDR3nt: TGTGCCAGCAGCGTAGACCTCTCAGGGGGCGCCTACAATGAGCAGTTCTTC; CDR3aa: CASSVDLSGGAYNEQFF
d_gene: TRBD2; v_gene: TRBV11-2; j_gene: TRBJ2-7; abundance: -; CDR3nt: TGTGCCAGCAGCGTTACTAGCGGGACATCCTACGAGCAGTACTTC; CDR3aa: CASSVTSGTSYEQYF
d_gene: -; v_gene: TRBV29-1; j_gene: TRBJ1-1; abundance: -; CDR3nt: TGCAGCGTTGTGGAAGGGGGGGTGAACACTGAAGCTTTCTTT; CDR3aa: CSVVEGGVNTEAFF
d_gene: -; v_gene: TRBV7-2; j_gene: TRBJ2-5; abundance: -; CDR3nt: TGTGCCAGCAGCTTATGGAGGGGCGCAGAGACCCAGTACTTC; CDR3aa: CASSLWRGAETQYF
d_gene: -; v_gene: TRBV10-3; j_gene: TRBJ1-4; abundance: -; CDR3nt: TGTGCCATCAGTGATGCGGCAGGCGGAAATGAAAAACTGTTTTTT; CDR3aa: CAISDAAGGNEKLFF
d_gene: -; v_gene: TRBV9; j_gene: TRBJ2-2; abundance: -; CDR3nt: TGTGCCAGCAGCGTAGTCCCCGGAGTGAACACCGGGGAGCTGTTTTTT; CDR3aa: CASSVVPGVNTGELFF
d_gene: -; v_gene: TRBV7-6; j_gene: TRBJ2-5; abundance: -; CDR3nt: TGTGCCAGCAGCTTAGCGCCCCAAGAGACCCAGTACTTC; CDR3aa: CASSLAPQETQYF
d_gene: TRBD1; v_gene: TRBV28; j_gene: TRBJ2-5; abundance: -; CDR3nt: TGTGCCAGCAGCTGGGGACAGGGGAAGGTTCAGACCCAGTACTTC; CDR3aa: CASSWGQGKVQTQYF
d_gene: TRBD1; v_gene: TRBV5-1; j_gene: TRBJ1-2; abundance: few; CDR3nt: TGCGCCAGCAGTTTTGACCAGGGGGGTGAAACCTTC; CDR3aa: CASSFDQGGETF
d_gene: -; v_gene: TRBV9; j_gene: TRBJ2-7; abundance: -; CDR3nt: TGTGCCAGCAGCCACTGGGGCGTAGGAATCCACGAGCAGTACTTC; CDR3aa: CASSHWGVGIHEQYF
d_gene: -; v_gene: TRBV5-4; j_gene: TRBJ1-6; abundance: -; CDR3nt: TGTGCCAGCAGCTTGGACATGACAAATTCACCCCTCCACTTT; CDR3aa: CASSLDMTNSPLHF
d_gene: -; v_gene: TRBV6-5; j_gene: TRBJ2-7; abundance: -; CDR3nt: TGTGCCAGCAGTTCGCTCCAACCCTACGAGCAGTACTTC; CDR3aa: CASSSLQPYEQYF
d_gene: -; v_gene: TRBV30; j_gene: TRBJ1-1; abundance: few; CDR3nt: TGTGCCTGGAGGACAGAGGTTGAAGCTTTCTTT; CDR3aa: CAWRTEVEAFF
d_gene: -; v_gene: TRBV30; j_gene: TRBJ1-5; abundance: -; CDR3nt: TGTGCCTGGAGTGATACCTGGGATCAGCCCCAGCATTTT; CDR3aa: CAWSDTWDQPQHF
d_gene: TRBD1; v_gene: TRBV5-3; j_gene: TRBJ1-4; abundance: -; CDR3nt: TGTGCCAGAAGAAAGGACAGGGGCGAACGAACTAATGAAAAACTGTTTTTT; CDR3aa: CARRKDRGERTNEKLFF
d_gene: TRBD1; v_gene: TRBV25-1; j_gene: TRBJ1-4; abundance: -; CDR3nt: TGTGCCAGCAGTGATACCGGGACAGGGGGTGAAAAACTGTTTTTT; CDR3aa: CASSDTGTGGEKLFF
d_gene: TRBD2; v_gene: TRBV28; j_gene: TRBJ2-7; abundance: -; CDR3nt: TGTGCCAGCAGCCCCGGACTAGCGGGGTCCGAGCAGTACTTC; CDR3aa: CASSPGLAGSEQYF
d_gene: -; v_gene: TRBV5-1; j_gene: TRBJ2-7; abundance: -; CDR3nt: TGCGCCAGCAGCTTTTTGCAAGGACAGACCTACGAGCAGTACTTC; CDR3aa: CASSFLQGQTYEQYF
d_gene: TRBD1; v_gene: TRBV13; j_gene: TRBJ2-7; abundance: -; CDR3nt: TGTGCCAGCAGAAGGACAGGGCAGTCCTACGAGCAGTACTTC; CDR3aa: CASRRTGQSYEQYF
d_gene: TRBD1; v_gene: TRBV7-9; j_gene: TRBJ1-1; abundance: once; CDR3nt: TGTGCCAGCAGCTTAGACAGGGGTGACACTGAAGCTTTCTTT; CDR3aa: CASSLDRGDTEAFF
d_gene: -; v_gene: TRBV5-4; j_gene: TRBJ1-2; abundance: -; CDR3nt: TGTGCCAGCAGCCCATCCCGGGTTCTCCCGTCAATCGGCTACACCTTC; CDR3aa: CASSPSRVLPSIGYTF
d_gene: TRBD1; v_gene: TRBV5-6; j_gene: TRBJ1-2; abundance: -; CDR3nt: TGTGCCAGCAGCACGTCCGGGACAGGGTACGGCTACACCTTC; CDR3aa: CASSTSGTGYGYTF
d_gene: TRBD2; v_gene: TRBV30; j_gene: TRBJ2-1; abundance: -; CDR3nt: TGTGCCTGGAGTCAGGGTAGCGGGAACTACAATGAGCAGTTCTTC; CDR3aa: CAWSQGSGNYNEQFF
d_gene: -; v_gene: TRBV2; j_gene: TRBJ1-1; abundance: -; CDR3nt: TGTGCCACTCGGACACCTAGGAACACTGAAGCTTTCTTT; CDR3aa: CATRTPRNTEAFF
d_gene: -; v_gene: TRBV7-2; j_gene: TRBJ2-6; abundance: -; CDR3nt: TGTGCCAGCAGCTTAACTTCCTACTCTGGGGCCAACGTCCTGACTTTC; CDR3aa: CASSLTSYSGANVLTF
d_gene: -; v_gene: TRBV19; j_gene: TRBJ1-2; abundance: few; CDR3nt: TGTGCCAGTCAGCAGGGCGCTAACTATGGCTACACCTTC; CDR3aa: CASQQGANYGYTF
d_gene: -; v_gene: TRBV5-1; j_gene: TRBJ2-3; abundance: -; CDR3nt: TGCGCCAGCAGCTTGGCGGGGAGCACAGATACGCAGTATTTT; CDR3aa: CASSLAGSTDTQYF
d_gene: -; v_gene: TRBV27; j_gene: TRBJ1-5; abundance: -; CDR3nt: TGTGCCAGCAGTTTATTTGGGGGCGGGCAGCCCCAGCATTTT; CDR3aa: CASSLFGGGQPQHF
d_gene: TRBD1; v_gene: TRBV28; j_gene: TRBJ1-5; abundance: -; CDR3nt: TGTGCCAGCAGTTATCCAACCGGACAGGTCGGTTATCAGCCCCAGCATTTT; CDR3aa: CASSYPTGQVGYQPQHF
d_gene: TRBD1; v_gene: TRBV5-1; j_gene: TRBJ1-2; abundance: many; CDR3nt: TGCGCCAGCAGGGGAGGAGGGGGCGGCTATGGCTACACCTTC; CDR3aa: CASRGGGGGYGYTF
d_gene: -; v_gene: TRBV9; j_gene: TRBJ2-2; abundance: few; CDR3nt: TGTGCCAGCAGCGCCCTTCCTATCGGGGGCCCCGGGGAGCTGTTTTTT; CDR3aa: CASSALPIGGPGELFF
d_gene: -; v_gene: TRBV28; j_gene: TRBJ2-7; abundance: -; CDR3nt: TGTGCCAGTATCCGGGACGGATTCTCCTACGAGCAGTACTTC; CDR3aa: CASIRDGFSYEQYF
d_gene: -; v_gene: TRBV9; j_gene: TRBJ1-6; abundance: -; CDR3nt: TGTGCCAGCAGCGTAGGCGGGGGAGGCTATAATTCACCCCTCCACTTT; CDR3aa: CASSVGGGGYNSPLHF
d_gene: TRBD2; v_gene: TRBV5-8; j_gene: TRBJ2-1; abundance: -; CDR3nt: TGTGCCAGCAGCTTCGACCCGGGACTAGCGGGGGTTAATGAGCAGTTCTTC; CDR3aa: CASSFDPGLAGVNEQFF
d_gene: -; v_gene: TRBV14; j_gene: TRBJ1-6; abundance: -; CDR3nt: TGTGCCAGCAGCCAAGATCAGGGCGGTGATTCACCCCTCCACTTT; CDR3aa: CASSQDQGGDSPLHF
d_gene: -; v_gene: TRBV14; j_gene: TRBJ2-3; abundance: few; CDR3nt: TGTGCCAGCAGCATTCAGGGAGGAGATACGCAGTATTTT; CDR3aa: CASSIQGGDTQYF
d_gene: -; v_gene: TRBV28; j_gene: TRBJ2-7; abundance: -; CDR3nt: TGTGCCAGCAGTTCGAACCTCAACGAGCAGTACTTC; CDR3aa: CASSSNLNEQYF
d_gene: TRBD2; v_gene: TRBV5-1; j_gene: TRBJ2-7; abundance: -; CDR3nt: TGCGCCAGCAGCTTCATAGCGGGGGACCACGAGCAGTACTTC; CDR3aa: CASSFIAGDHEQYF
d_gene: -; v_gene: TRBV7-7; j_gene: TRBJ2-2; abundance: -; CDR3nt: TGTGCTAGCAGCTCTTCCTCGACCGGGGAGCTGTTTTTT; CDR3aa: CASSSSSTGELFF
d_gene: TRBD1; v_gene: TRBV7-2; j_gene: TRBJ2-3; abundance: -; CDR3nt: TGTGCCAGCAGCTTTTCACAGGGGATGGTTACGCAGTATTTT; CDR3aa: CASSFSQGMVTQYF